The 17 T cell receptor beta chains given below trace back to one sample, sequenced in a study of Graves' ophthalmopathy and Graves' hyperthyroidism. As the template, RNA transcripts were used to amplify TCR beta CDR3 regions. HTBI-primed RT-PCR formed the first round, and a multiplex PCR formed the second. MiXCR was run by TCRdb on the multiplex PCR reads, yielding one entry per CDR3 protein. The sample lists 1 million to 1.3 million distinct CDR3 sequences, 35% to 40% occurring once. The sample was peripheral blood or thyroid tissue (not recorded which). The receptor source for this set is an adult man with Graves' hyperthyroidism.

This rearrangement joins TRBV7-3 to TRBJ1-1; 9 positions match TRBD1. After removal of 5 bases from V and 3 bases from J, the junction contained 10 bases not matched to a gene. The CDR3 contains 16 residues. CDR1 is SGHTA, CDR2 FQGTGA, per germline. In DNA form, the CDR3 reads TGTGCCAGCAGCCCTTACAGGGGGCATTTGTACACTGAAGCTTTCTTT. It yields the protein CASSPYRGHLYTEAFF.

This clonotype was seen many times. The rearrangement links TRBV19 to TRBJ2-7; 10 positions agree with TRBD1. Trimming took 4 bases from V and 2 from J; bases not matched to a gene: 5. The CDR3 consists of 15 residues. Germline CDR1 LNHDA, CDR2 SQIVND (reference sequence). DNA of the CDR3: TGTGCCAGTAGTACCGTCGGACAGGGGGCCTACGAGCAGTACTTC. Its protein is CASSTVGQGAYEQYF.

As concerns this clonotype: A read error is likely, as this CDR3 ends without the conserved phenylalanine or tryptophan. The CDR3 nucleotides are TGCGCCAGCAGCCCGCCCTCCTACGAGCAGTACTGC. Translating gives CASSPPSYEQYC. The gene calls are TRBV5-1 and TRBJ2-7; D gene ambiguous. CDR3 size: 12 residues. The germline V gene encodes CDR1 SGHRS and CDR2 YFSETQ. V dropped 4 bases and J dropped 0 bases, with 5 bases sitting between them.

About this clonotype: One end of the junction does not line up with germline, which may come from a read error. The chain is built from TRBV5-1 and TRBJ2-5; 7 bases agree with TRBD1. The germline V gene encodes CDR1 SGHRS and CDR2 YFSETQ. The length of the CDR3 is 14 residues. Here the CDR3 DNA reads TGTGCCAGCAGCTCCGACAGGGCGCAAAAGACCCAGTACTTC. Its protein is CASSSDRAQKTQYF.

This clonotype was counted ten times or more. The chain is built from TRBV20-1 and TRBJ1-4, with TRBD1 identical over 9 bases. This CDR3 contains 13 residues. Germline trimming cut 6 bases from V and 7 bases from J; bases unmatched to any gene: 6. The germline gives CDR1 DFQATT, CDR2 SNEGSKA (reference sequence). The CDR3 nucleotides read TGCAGTGCAAACCACAGGGGGCGTGAAAAACTGTTTTTT. Amino acids: CSANHRGREKLFF.

This clonotype was recorded at least ten times. CDR3: CATSFDRAYGYTF. The CDR3 DNA reads TGTGCCACCAGCTTCGACAGGGCTTATGGCTACACCTTC. J is TRBJ1-2 and V is TRBV15; 7 bases are a match to TRBD1. Germline V gives CDR1 LNHNV, CDR2 YYDKDF (reference sequence). V shed 5 bases, J shed 5 bases, and the junction held 5 bases outside the gene matches. This CDR3 has 13 residues.

The chain employs TRBV15 and TRBJ2-7; 9 bases are shared with TRBD1. Trimming took 1 base from V and 1 from J; bases not matched to a gene: 5. Germline CDR1 is LNHNV and CDR2 is YYDKDF (reference sequence). The CDR3 length is 16 residues. DNA for the CDR3: TGTGCCACCAGCAGAGTCATTGGACAGGGGTCCTACGAGCAGTACTTC. Amino acids: CATSRVIGQGSYEQYF.

This clonotype was seen only a few times. CDR3: CASSPAGVSSPLHF. CDR3 nucleotides: TGTGCCAGCAGTCCAGCAGGGGTCAGTTCACCCCTCCACTTT. V gene TRBV28 combines with J gene TRBJ1-6; tentative D call: TRBD1 (6 bases). This CDR3 has 14 amino acids. CDR1 and CDR2 from the germline V gene are MDHEN and SYDVKM. Trimming removed 5 bases at V and 9 bases at J, with 14 bases between.

This clonotype was counted only a few times. The chain couples TRBV7-9 to TRBJ2-7; D is ambiguous. Germline lookup yields CDR1 SEHNR and CDR2 FQNEAQ (reference sequence). The CDR3 sequence is 14 residues long. V dropped 5 bases and J dropped 0 bases, with 11 bases sitting between them. The CDR3 DNA sequence: TGTGCCAGCAGCCATCCTCGAAACTCCTACGAGCAGTACTTC. Translated: CASSHPRNSYEQYF.

In its sample, this clonotype was seen many times. J is TRBJ2-5 and V is TRBV24-1; the match to TRBD1 covers 7 bases. Germline loops: CDR1 KGHDR, CDR2 SFDVKD. This CDR3 spans 11 amino acids. V shed 9 bases, J shed 5 bases, and the junction held 2 bases outside the gene matches. CDR3 residues: CATGQDETQYF. The CDR3, as DNA: TGTGCCACCGGACAGGACGAGACCCAGTACTTC.

The V call is TRBV10-3, the J call TRBJ2-7; the D gene could be TRBD1 or TRBD2 (5 bases each). The CDR3 covers 12 residues. Trimming pared 6 bases from V and 5 bases from J, leaving 11 bases between. From germline, CDR1 is ENHRY and CDR2 SYGVKD. This chain's CDR3 is CAIRGPLNEQYF. CDR3 bases: TGTGCCATCAGGGGACCCTTGAACGAGCAGTACTTC.

This clonotype occurred a few times. The chain is built from TRBV11-3 and TRBJ1-2; TRBD1 agrees at 9 bases. The germline V gene has CDR1 SGHNT and CDR2 YENEEA. With 7 bases clipped from V and 3 bases from J, the junction kept 15 bases outside the gene matches. This CDR3 has 17 amino acids. The CDR3 sequence: CASIERTTGGSDYGYTF. The CDR3 DNA sequence: TGTGCCAGCATTGAGAGGACTACAGGGGGCAGTGACTATGGCTACACCTTC.

This clonotype was observed a handful of times. The V gene is TRBV7-2, the J gene TRBJ2-7; 9 bases fit TRBD1. This CDR3 region has 16 residues. Trimming at V came to 2 bases and at J to 3 bases, leaving 8 bases not matched to a gene. CDR1 is SGHTA and CDR2 is FQGNSA in the germline V gene. CDR3 amino acids: CASSLFTGTGFYEQYF. The CDR3 DNA reads as TGTGCCAGCAGCTTATTCACCGGGACAGGGTTCTACGAGCAGTACTTC.

This clonotype occurred many times. The chain combines TRBV12-3 or TRBV12-4 with TRBJ2-2, with 7 nucleotides matching TRBD1. This CDR3 is 15 amino acids long. Trimming took 6 bases from V and 3 from J; bases not matched to a gene: 7. The CDR3 nucleotides are TGTGCCAGCAGAACGAGACAGGGACACACCGGGGAGCTGTTTTTT. It translates to CASRTRQGHTGELFF.

This clonotype was found many times. CDR3 coding DNA: TGCAGCGCCGCAGAATGGGACACTGAAGCTTTCTTT. Translating gives CSAAEWDTEAFF. The chain uses TRBV29-1 and TRBJ1-1; D not certain. This CDR3 spans 12 amino acids. Germline CDR1 is SQVTM and CDR2 is ANQGSEA. V lost 7 bases, J lost 3 bases, and 12 bases lay in between.

This clonotype appeared many times. The chain recombines TRBV20-1 with TRBJ2-7, with D maybe TRBD2 (6 bases). The V and J ends lost 6 bases and 3 bases respectively, with 15 bases between them. Per the germline V gene, CDR1 is DFQATT and CDR2 is SNEGSKA (reference sequence). The CDR3 covers 13 residues. CDR3 amino acids: CSADGGLNYEQYF. DNA for the CDR3: TGCAGTGCCGACGGAGGGTTAAACTACGAGCAGTACTTC.

As regards this clonotype: It may be a read error: a sequence one base away is much more abundant. CDR3: CASSRELNQPQHF. The CDR3 DNA is TGTGCCAGCAGTAGGGAGCTCAATCAGCCCCAGCATTTT. J is TRBJ1-5 and V is TRBV12-3 or TRBV12-4; D remains unclear. The CDR3 is 13 amino acids. V was shortened by 5 bases and J by 3 bases, with 8 bases between the two germline ends.